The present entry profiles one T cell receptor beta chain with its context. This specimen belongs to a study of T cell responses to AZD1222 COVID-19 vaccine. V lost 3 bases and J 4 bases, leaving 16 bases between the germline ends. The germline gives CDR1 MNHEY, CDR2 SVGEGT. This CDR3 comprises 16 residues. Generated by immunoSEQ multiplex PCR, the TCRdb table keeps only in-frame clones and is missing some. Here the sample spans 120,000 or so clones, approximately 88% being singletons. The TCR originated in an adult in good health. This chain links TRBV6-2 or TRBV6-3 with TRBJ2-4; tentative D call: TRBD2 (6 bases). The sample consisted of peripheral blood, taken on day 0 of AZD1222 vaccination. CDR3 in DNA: TGTGCCAGCAGTTATTACGGGGGACTGACAAAAAACATTCAGTACTTC. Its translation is CASSYYGGLTKNIQYF.